This T cell receptor (beta chain) was recorded in a study of T and B cells in COVID-19 patients. Background on the study: The recovered patients had mostly mild to moderate COVID-19 with outpatient management. Critical illness requiring mechanical ventilation or extracorporeal membrane oxygenation affected three fifths of the roughly 20 active-infection patients.

BIOMED2 TRB-A/B primer pools were used in multiplex TRB PCR. TCRdb used MiXCR to reprocess the multiplex PCR reads, holding one entry per CDR3 protein. The table includes roughly 9,500 distinct CDR3 sequences, 25% to 30% detected once. Each TRB amplification used roughly 230-550 ng of genomic DNA from blood. CDR1 is LNHDA, CDR2 SQIVND, per germline (reference sequence). V lost 5 bases and J lost 3, with 7 bases in between. This CDR3 contains 12 residues. The rearrangement joins TRBV19 to TRBJ1-2; D gene unclear. The clonotype originates from a human donor who had recovered from COVID-19. The sample comprised blood. This chain's CDR3 is CASSFVYYGYTF. The CDR3 DNA follows: TGTGCCAGTAGTTTCGTATACTATGGCTACACCTTC.